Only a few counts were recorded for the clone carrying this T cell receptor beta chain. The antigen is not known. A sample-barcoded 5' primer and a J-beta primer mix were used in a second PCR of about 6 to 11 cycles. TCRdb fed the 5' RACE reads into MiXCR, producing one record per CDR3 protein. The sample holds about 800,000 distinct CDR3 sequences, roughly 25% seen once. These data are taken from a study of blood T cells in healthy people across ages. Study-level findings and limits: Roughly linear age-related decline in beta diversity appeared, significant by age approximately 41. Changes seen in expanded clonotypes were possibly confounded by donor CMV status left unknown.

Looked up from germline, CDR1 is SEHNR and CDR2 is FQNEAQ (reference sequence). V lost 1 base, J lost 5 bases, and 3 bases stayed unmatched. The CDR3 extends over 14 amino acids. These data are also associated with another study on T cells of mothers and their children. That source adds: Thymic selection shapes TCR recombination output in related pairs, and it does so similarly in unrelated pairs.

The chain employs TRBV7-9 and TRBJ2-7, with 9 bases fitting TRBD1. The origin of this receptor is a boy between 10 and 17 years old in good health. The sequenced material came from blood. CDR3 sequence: CASSLGQGVNEQYF. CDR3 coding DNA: TGTGCCAGCAGCTTAGGACAGGGGGTTAACGAGCAGTACTTC.